Below, 25 T cell receptor beta chains from the same sample are listed, as sequenced in a study of vaccination effects on CD4 cells after COVID-19. These receptors' antigens are unknown. Within the ViraFEST assay, antigen-specific CD4+ T cells underwent expansion with viral peptide pools prior to sequencing. Having been cultured for around nine days, the cells underwent CD4+ T cell isolation. Two-dose BNT162b2 or mRNA-1273 vaccination was given to participants. Assay used: immunoSEQ multiplex PCR; TCRdb lists only in-frame clones, some missing. Found here are around 25,000 clones, over 75% of them singletons; the top ten hold about 6.5%. Sequenced here: CD4+ T cells from PBMCs cultured with SARS-CoV-2 spike peptides, sampled after COVID-19 vaccination. These receptor sequences come from a human donor who received a COVID-19 vaccine. Some clones in this sample may be carry-over from other donors' samples.

This clone has a single count. This sequence joins TRBV28 and TRBJ1-6, with D hard to call. Germline V gene sequence: CDR1 MDHEN, CDR2 SYDVKM. The CDR3 has 14 residues. V lost 7 bases to trimming and J lost 10 bases, with 17 bases between them. In DNA form, the CDR3 reads TGTGCCAGCATTAAGACCAGCAAGGGCTCACCCCTCCACTTT. The encoded protein is CASIKTSKGSPLHF.

This sequence joins TRBV27 and TRBJ1-5; D unresolved. V was trimmed by 5 bases and J by 8 bases, leaving 16 bases between them. Germline CDR1 MNHEY, CDR2 SMNVEV (reference sequence). The CDR3 sequence is 14 residues long. The CDR3 sequence is CASSEDWAEEPQHF. CDR3 DNA sequence: TGTGCCAGCAGTGAGGACTGGGCCGAAGAGCCCCAGCATTTT.

The chain carries TRBV2 and TRBJ2-1; the D gene is possibly TRBD1 (5 bases). The germline CDR1 and CDR2 sequences are SNHLY and FYNNEI. With 4 bases removed from V and 2 bases from J, the gap between germline ends came to 9 bases. The CDR3 covers 14 residues. The CDR3: CASSGWTTYNEQFF. DNA of the CDR3: TGTGCCAGCAGTGGATGGACAACCTACAATGAGCAGTTCTTC.

The V gene is TRBV28, the J gene TRBJ1-2; D is unclear. Germline CDR1 MDHEN, CDR2 SYDVKM. V was cut by 0 bases and J by 6 bases, with 5 bases left in between. CDR3 length: 12 amino acids. CDR3 residues: CASSLWRDGYTF. DNA of the CDR3: TGTGCCAGCAGTTTATGGAGGGATGGCTACACCTTC.

The chain has TRBV18 and TRBJ1-1, with D possibly matching TRBD1 (6 bases). The V gene's germline CDR1 is KGHSH and CDR2 LQKENI. Trimming cost V 6 bases and J 1 base, with 12 bases left between them. This CDR3 comprises 14 residues. This CDR3 is CASSRTATNTEAFF. CDR3 in DNA: TGTGCCAGCTCTCGGACAGCAACGAACACTGAAGCTTTCTTT.

The rearrangement uses TRBV6-2 or TRBV6-3 and TRBJ2-2; D is possibly TRBD1 (6 bases). The CDR3 totals 18 residues. In germline, CDR1 is MNHEY, CDR2 SVGEGT. The germline V and J ends were trimmed by 4 bases and 0 bases, with 18 bases remaining between them. Here the CDR3 DNA reads TGTGCCAGCAGTTCCTATCCCACAGGGAAAACGAACACCGGGGAGCTGTTTTTT. Its translation: CASSSYPTGKTNTGELFF.

This chain links TRBV28 with TRBJ2-2; maybe TRBD2 (6 bases). Germline CDR1 and CDR2: MDHEN and SYDVKM. Trimming left V 2 bases short and J 2 bases short, with 9 bases between. The CDR3 spans 15 residues. The CDR3 spells CASSLGGSNTGELFF. The CDR3 nucleotides read TGTGCCAGCAGTTTAGGAGGGAGTAACACCGGGGAGCTGTTTTTT.

V usage is TRBV5-1 and J usage is TRBJ2-2; weak D call: TRBD2 (7 bases). Germline lookup yields CDR1 SGHRS and CDR2 YFSETQ. V was pared by 2 bases and J by 4 bases, with 15 bases between. The CDR3 is 16 residues long. CDR3 nucleotide sequence: TGCGCCAGCAGCTTAATGGCGGGGGCGCCCACCGGGGAGCTGTTTTTT. Translated, it gives CASSLMAGAPTGELFF.

The V call is TRBV5-5, the J call TRBJ1-1, with 7 bases lining up with TRBD1. CDR3 length equals 18 residues. V shed 0 bases and J 0 bases; nucleotides not matched to a gene: 11. CDR1 is SGHKS, CDR2 YYEKEE, per germline (reference sequence). In nucleotides, the CDR3 is TGTGCCAGCAGCTTGGTATGGGGGACAGCTCCTATGAACACTGAAGCTTTCTTT. Its protein product is CASSLVWGTAPMNTEAFF. Variable domain in full (rest from reference TRBV5-5 and TRBJ1-1): DAGVTQSPTHLIKTRGQQVTLRCSPISGHKSVSWYQQVLGQGPQFIFQYYEKEERGRGNFPDRFSARQFPNYSSELNVNALLLGDSALYLCASSLVWGTAPMNTEAFFGQGTRLTVV.

The J gene is TRBJ2-5, the V gene TRBV18, with D possibly matching TRBD1 (6 bases). The V end was cut by 2 bases, the J end by 4 bases, with 11 bases between. Germline lookup yields CDR1 KGHSH and CDR2 LQKENI. This CDR3 has 14 amino acids. CDR3 nucleotides: TGTGCCAGCTCACCAACGTCACAGGGAGAGACCCAGTACTTC. The encoded protein is CASSPTSQGETQYF.

V and J are TRBV28 and TRBJ1-2, with 8 bases lining up with TRBD1. V shed 3 bases, J shed 5 bases, and the junction held 5 bases outside the gene matches. There are 14 residues in the CDR3. Germline assignment: CDR1 MDHEN and CDR2 SYDVKM. CDR3 DNA sequence: TGTGCCAGCAGTTTTTCGCGACAGGGGTATGGCTACACCTTC. Its protein product is CASSFSRQGYGYTF.

The rearrangement links TRBV2 to TRBJ1-2; D gene uncertain. V shed 5 bases and J shed 8 bases, with 9 bases lying between them. The CDR3 has 11 amino acids. The germline V gene encodes CDR1 SNHLY and CDR2 FYNNEI. The CDR3: CASSPQEGYTF. In DNA, the CDR3 is TGTGCCAGCAGTCCGCAGGAAGGCTACACCTTC.

V gene TRBV19 combines with J gene TRBJ2-5; D could derive from TRBD1 or TRBD2 (5 bases each). This CDR3 comprises 20 residues. The V and J ends lost 7 bases and 2 bases respectively, with 32 bases between them. Germline CDR1 and CDR2: LNHDA and SQIVND (reference sequence). The CDR3 protein is CASTKSTGRERGGPQETQYF. CDR3 nucleotide sequence: TGTGCCAGTACCAAATCAACGGGCAGGGAGCGCGGAGGTCCACAAGAGACCCAGTACTTC.

The chain carries TRBV5-1 and TRBJ1-2, with TRBD1 matching 9 bases. From germline, CDR1 is SGHRS and CDR2 YFSETQ. V gave up 3 bases and J gave up 4 bases; unmatched junction bases: 1. The CDR3 runs to 13 residues. CDR3 region: CASSSTGGYGYTF. DNA of the CDR3: TGCGCCAGCAGCTCGACAGGGGGCTATGGCTACACCTTC.

The V and J genes are TRBV6-6 and TRBJ2-6, with D possibly being TRBD1 or TRBD2 (6 bases each). Trimming left V 8 bases short and J 4 bases short, with 18 bases between. CDR3 size: 16 residues. The germline V gene has CDR1 MNHNY and CDR2 SVGAGI (reference sequence). Written as DNA, the CDR3 is TGTGCCAGCTTTAGTACGGGGGCGGGCGGGGCCAACGTCCTGACTTTC. This encodes CASFSTGAGGANVLTF.

V usage is TRBV6-2 or TRBV6-3 and J usage is TRBJ2-4; D may be TRBD1 or TRBD2 (5 bases each). The CDR3 consists of 18 residues. Deletions cut 6 bases from V and 0 bases from J, with 21 bases between. Looked up from germline, CDR1 is MNHEY and CDR2 is SVGEGT. CDR3 sequence: CASSPTQGRQKAKNIQYF. The CDR3 DNA sequence: TGTGCCAGCAGCCCTACTCAGGGACGTCAAAAAGCCAAAAACATTCAGTACTTC.

This chain uses TRBV2 with TRBJ2-1, with 9 bases lining up with TRBD1. The CDR3 is made up of 15 amino acids. CDR1 SNHLY and CDR2 FYNNEI come from the germline V gene. After removal of 8 bases from V and 10 bases from J, the junction contained 15 bases not matched to a gene. The CDR3 nucleotides are TGTGCCAGCCTAACGGGACAGGGCCCTTTAAGAGAGCAGTTCTTC. Translation gives CASLTGQGPLREQFF.

The chain has TRBV7-3 and TRBJ2-1; weak D call: TRBD2 (6 bases). The CDR3 loop spans 16 amino acids. Germline loops: CDR1 SGHTA, CDR2 FQGTGA. V was clipped by 1 base and J by 0 bases, with 10 bases between them. The DNA for the CDR3 is TGTGCCAGCAGCTTAATCGGCGGGGTCTCCTACAATGAGCAGTTCTTC. Its protein product is CASSLIGGVSYNEQFF.

The J gene is TRBJ2-3, the V gene TRBV4-2; 11 bases are shared with TRBD2. Germline values: CDR1 LGHNA, CDR2 YNFKEQ. The CDR3 has 15 residues. V shed 3 bases and J 6 bases; nucleotides not matched to a gene: 5. In nucleotides, the CDR3 is TGTGCCAGCAGCCAGCGACTAGCGGGGTCTGATACGCAGTATTTT. This encodes CASSQRLAGSDTQYF.

This clone is categorized as medium-sized. This rearrangement joins TRBV5-8 to TRBJ1-1; the D is unclear. Germline V CDR1 and CDR2: SGHTS, YDEGEE. V gave up 5 bases and J gave up 8 bases, with 13 bases separating them. This CDR3 contains 12 residues. The CDR3 here is CASSYYTLEAFF. The CDR3 region has the DNA TGTGCCAGCAGTTACTATACCCTAGAAGCTTTCTTT.

The chain carries TRBV6-5 and TRBJ1-4; D ambiguous. The CDR3 has 16 residues. V shed 0 bases and J shed 5 bases, with 13 bases lying between them. CDR1 and CDR2 (germline): MNHEY, SVGAGI. CDR3 residues: CASSYSSVRANEKLFF. In DNA, the CDR3 is TGTGCCAGCAGTTACTCGAGTGTCAGAGCCAATGAAAAACTGTTTTTT.

The rearrangement uses TRBV6-5 and TRBJ1-5; possible D gene TRBD1, 6 bases. This CDR3 comprises 14 residues. The V end lost 2 bases, the J end lost 6 bases, and 11 bases lay between the germline ends. CDR1 is MNHEY and CDR2 is SVGAGI in the germline V gene. The CDR3 DNA sequence: TGTGCCAGCAGTTACGGGGGGCAGGGTCAGCCCCAGCATTTT. Translating it yields CASSYGGQGQPQHF.

The chain employs TRBV7-2 and TRBJ2-1, with TRBD2 identical over 7 bases. This CDR3 spans 15 amino acids. Looked up from germline, CDR1 is SGHTA and CDR2 is FQGNSA. V lost 4 bases and J lost 7; bases outside the gene matches: 10. This CDR3 reads CASSSVGGGGNEQFF. DNA of the CDR3: TGTGCCAGCAGCTCGGTGGGCGGGGGTGGTAATGAGCAGTTCTTC. Full variable domain (rest looked up from reference TRBV7-2 and TRBJ2-1): GAGVSQSPSNKVTEKGKDVELRCDPISGHTALYWYRQSLGQGLEFLIYFQGNSAPDKSGLPSDRFSAERTGGSVSTLTIQRTQQEDSAVYLCASSSVGGGGNEQFFGPGTRLTVL.

The chain is built from TRBV3-1 (or the pseudogene TRBV3-2) and TRBJ1-1; D perhaps matches TRBD1 (5 bases). The V gene lost 0 bases and the J gene lost 5 bases, with 13 bases spanning the gap. Germline assignment: CDR1 LGHDT and CDR2 YNNKEL (reference sequence). CDR3 length equals 15 residues. CDR3 in amino acids: CASSQDGGGRTEAFF. The CDR3 DNA follows: TGTGCCAGCAGCCAAGATGGGGGAGGCAGGACTGAAGCTTTCTTT.

The rearrangement links TRBV29-1 to TRBJ1-2; D is uncertain. CDR3 length: 9 amino acids. From germline, CDR1 is SQVTM and CDR2 ANQGSEA. Trimming removed 6 bases from V and 8 bases from J, with 7 bases in between. The CDR3 loop reads CSVESGYTF. The CDR3 DNA reads as TGCAGCGTAGAGAGCGGCTACACCTTC.